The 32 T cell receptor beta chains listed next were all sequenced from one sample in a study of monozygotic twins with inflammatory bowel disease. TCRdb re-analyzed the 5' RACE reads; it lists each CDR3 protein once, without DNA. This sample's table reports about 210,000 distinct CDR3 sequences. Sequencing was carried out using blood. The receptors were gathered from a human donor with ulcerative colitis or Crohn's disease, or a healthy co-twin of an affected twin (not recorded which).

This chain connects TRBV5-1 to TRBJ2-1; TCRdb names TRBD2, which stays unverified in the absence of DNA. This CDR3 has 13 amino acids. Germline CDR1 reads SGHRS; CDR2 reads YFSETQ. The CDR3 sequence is CASSPARNNEQFF.

CDR3 protein: CAIRPSAGLKETQYF. The chain couples TRBV10-3 to TRBJ2-5; absent DNA, TCRdb's TRBD2 call cannot be checked. This CDR3 spans 15 amino acids. From germline, CDR1 is ENHRY and CDR2 SYGVKD.

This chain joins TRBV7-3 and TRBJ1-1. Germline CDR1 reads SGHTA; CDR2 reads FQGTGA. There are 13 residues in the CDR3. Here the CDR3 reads CASSTRGYTEAFF.

CDR3 in amino acids: CASSLDRGDTDTQYF. This chain links TRBV7-2 with TRBJ2-3; there is no DNA to check the TCRdb D call of TRBD1. The germline V gene has CDR1 SGHTA and CDR2 FQGNSA. The CDR3 totals 15 residues. Looking up the rest from reference TRBV7-2 and TRBJ2-3 gives the full variable domain: GAGVSQSPSNKVTEKGKDVELRCDPISGHTALYWYRQSLGQGLEFLIYFQGNSAPDKSGLPSDRFSAERTGGSVSTLTIQRTQQEDSAVYLCASSLDRGDTDTQYFGPGTRLTVL.

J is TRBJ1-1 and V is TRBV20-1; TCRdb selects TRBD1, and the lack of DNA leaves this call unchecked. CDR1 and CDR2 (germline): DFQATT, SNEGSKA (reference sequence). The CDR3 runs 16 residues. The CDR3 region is CSAPGTGKGGNTEAFF.

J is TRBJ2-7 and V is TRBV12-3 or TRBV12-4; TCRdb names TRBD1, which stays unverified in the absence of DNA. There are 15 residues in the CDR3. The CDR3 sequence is CASRGQGSTAYEQYF.

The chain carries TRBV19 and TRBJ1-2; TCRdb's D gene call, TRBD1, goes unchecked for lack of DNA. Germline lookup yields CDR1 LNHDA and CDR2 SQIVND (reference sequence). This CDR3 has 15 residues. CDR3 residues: CASSIDGQHYYGYTF. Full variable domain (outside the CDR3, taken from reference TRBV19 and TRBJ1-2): DGGITQSPKYLFRKEGQNVTLSCEQNLNHDAMYWYRQDPGQGLRLIYYSQIVNDFQKGDIAEGYSVSREKKESFPLTVTSAQKNPTAFYLCASSIDGQHYYGYTFGSGTRLTVV.

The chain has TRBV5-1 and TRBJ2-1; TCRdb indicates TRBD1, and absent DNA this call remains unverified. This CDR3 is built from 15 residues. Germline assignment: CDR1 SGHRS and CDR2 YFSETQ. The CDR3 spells CASSFEQGAGNEQFF.

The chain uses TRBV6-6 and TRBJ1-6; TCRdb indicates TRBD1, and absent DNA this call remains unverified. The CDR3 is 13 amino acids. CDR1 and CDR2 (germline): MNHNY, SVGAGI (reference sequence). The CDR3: CASRSAKDSPLHF.

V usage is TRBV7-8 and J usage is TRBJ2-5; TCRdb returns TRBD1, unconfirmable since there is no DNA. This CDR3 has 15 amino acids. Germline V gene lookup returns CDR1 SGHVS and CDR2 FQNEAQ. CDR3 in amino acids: CASSSTGPPLETQYF.

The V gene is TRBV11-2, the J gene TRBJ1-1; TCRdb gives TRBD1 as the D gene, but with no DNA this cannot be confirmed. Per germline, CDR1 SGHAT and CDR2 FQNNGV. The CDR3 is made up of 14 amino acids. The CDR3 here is CASSLGRRETEAFF. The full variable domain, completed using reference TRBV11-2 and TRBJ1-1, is EAGVAQSPRYKIIEKRQSVAFWCNPISGHATLYWYQQILGQGPKLLIQFQNNGVVDDSQLPKDRFSAERLKGVDSTLKIQPAKLEDSAVYLCASSLGRRETEAFFGQGTRLTVV.

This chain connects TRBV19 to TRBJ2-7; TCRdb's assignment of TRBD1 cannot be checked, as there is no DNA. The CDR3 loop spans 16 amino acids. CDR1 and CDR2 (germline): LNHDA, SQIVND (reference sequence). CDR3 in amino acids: CASSIAPGTGSYEQYF.

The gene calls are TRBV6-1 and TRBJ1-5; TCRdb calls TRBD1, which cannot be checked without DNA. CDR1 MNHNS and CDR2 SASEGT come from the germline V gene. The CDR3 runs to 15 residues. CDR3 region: CASSEGRRGHQPQHF.

CDR3 in amino acids: CASRSFSRATEAFF. The chain is built from TRBV5-4 and TRBJ1-1. The germline V gene has CDR1 SGHNT and CDR2 YYREEE (reference sequence). This CDR3 has 14 amino acids.

CDR3 in amino acids: CATTLEGFPTDTQYF. This chain connects TRBV5-1 to TRBJ2-3; TCRdb reports TRBD1, a call that lacks DNA to check it against. Germline CDR1 SGHRS, CDR2 YFSETQ. This CDR3 comprises 15 residues.

CDR3 in amino acids: CSGERRGLGQPQHF. The rearrangement uses TRBV20-1 and TRBJ1-5. This CDR3 is built from 14 residues. CDR1 and CDR2 from the germline V gene are DFQATT and SNEGSKA (reference sequence).

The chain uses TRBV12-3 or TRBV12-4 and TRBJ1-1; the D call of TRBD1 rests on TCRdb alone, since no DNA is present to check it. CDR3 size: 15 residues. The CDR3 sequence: CASKTRQGANTEAFF.

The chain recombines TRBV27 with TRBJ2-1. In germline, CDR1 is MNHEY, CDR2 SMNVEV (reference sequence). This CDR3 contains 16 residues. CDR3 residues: CASSFLMGGPHNEQFF.

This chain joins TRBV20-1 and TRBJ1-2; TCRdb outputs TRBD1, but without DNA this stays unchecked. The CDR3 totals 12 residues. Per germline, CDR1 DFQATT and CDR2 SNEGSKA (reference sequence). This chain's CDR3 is CSARGGLYGYTF.

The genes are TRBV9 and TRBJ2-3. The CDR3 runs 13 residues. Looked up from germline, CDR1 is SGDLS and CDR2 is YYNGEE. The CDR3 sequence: CASSVVSTDTQYF.

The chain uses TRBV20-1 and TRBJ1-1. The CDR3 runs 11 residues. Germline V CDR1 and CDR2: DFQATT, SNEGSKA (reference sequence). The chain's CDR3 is CSVEEGTEAFF.

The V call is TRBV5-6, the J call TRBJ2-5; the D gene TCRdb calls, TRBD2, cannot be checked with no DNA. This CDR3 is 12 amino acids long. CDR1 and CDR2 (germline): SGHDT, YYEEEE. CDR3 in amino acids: CASSLGQGIQYF.

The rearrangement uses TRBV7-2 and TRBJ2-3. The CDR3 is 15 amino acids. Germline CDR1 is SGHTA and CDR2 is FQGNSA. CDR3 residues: CASSSTGYRTDTQYF.

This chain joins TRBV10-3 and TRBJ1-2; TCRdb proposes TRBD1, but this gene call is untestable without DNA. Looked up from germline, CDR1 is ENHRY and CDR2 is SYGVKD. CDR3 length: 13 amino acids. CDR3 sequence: CAISDSGGHGYTF.

The CDR3 spells CSVEDGHSLGGEQYF. The rearrangement links TRBV29-1 to TRBJ2-7. The CDR3 runs to 15 residues. The germline V gene encodes CDR1 SQVTM and CDR2 ANQGSEA.

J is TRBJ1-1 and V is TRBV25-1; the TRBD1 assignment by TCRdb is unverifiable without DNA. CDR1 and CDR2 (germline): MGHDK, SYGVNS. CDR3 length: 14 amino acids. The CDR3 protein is CASSGSQGNTEAFF.

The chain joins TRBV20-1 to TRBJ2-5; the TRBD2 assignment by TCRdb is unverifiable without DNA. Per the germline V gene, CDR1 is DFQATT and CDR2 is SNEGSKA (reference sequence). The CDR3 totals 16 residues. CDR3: CSATRLLAGDQETQYF.

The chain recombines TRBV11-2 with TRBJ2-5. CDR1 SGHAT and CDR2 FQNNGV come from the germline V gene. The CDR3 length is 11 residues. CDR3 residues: CASRRQETQYF.

This CDR3 reads CASSTNQGDTEAFF. V is TRBV12-3 or TRBV12-4 and J is TRBJ1-1; TCRdb gives TRBD1 as the D gene, but with no DNA this cannot be confirmed. This CDR3 contains 14 residues.

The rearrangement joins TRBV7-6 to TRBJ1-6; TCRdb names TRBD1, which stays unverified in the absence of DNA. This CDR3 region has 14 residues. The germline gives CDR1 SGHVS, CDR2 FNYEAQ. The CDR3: CASSSEGANSPLHF.

This CDR3 is CASSVSTAPNTGELFF. The rearrangement joins TRBV9 to TRBJ2-2. This CDR3 is 16 amino acids long. Germline values: CDR1 SGDLS, CDR2 YYNGEE.

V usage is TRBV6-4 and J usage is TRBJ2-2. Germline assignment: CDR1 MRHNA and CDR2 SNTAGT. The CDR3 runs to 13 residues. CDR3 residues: CASSDSAAGELFF.